These 4 T cell receptor beta chains were all obtained from the same sample, sequenced in a study of blood T cell repertoires in COVID-19. Here immunoSEQ multiplex PCR was the method, and the copy in TCRdb shows in-frame clones only, minus some. The table has a few hundred thousand clones, 85% seen once; the top ten hold approximately 3.7%. The specimen sequenced was peripheral blood. The receptors originated from a woman younger than 30 with acute or convalescent COVID-19.

The V and J genes are TRBV7-9 and TRBJ1-1, with D possibly being TRBD1 (6 bases). Germline values: CDR1 SEHNR, CDR2 FQNEAQ (reference sequence). V was clipped by 5 bases and J by 0 bases, with 13 bases between them. The CDR3 covers 15 residues. The CDR3 reads CASSPPGQMNTEAFF. The DNA of the CDR3 is TGTGCCAGCAGCCCACCCGGACAGATGAACACTGAAGCTTTCTTT.

This chain uses TRBV19 with TRBJ1-5, with 8 bases aligning to TRBD1. Germline V lookup: CDR1 LNHDA, CDR2 SQIVND (reference sequence). The ends lost 3 bases at V and 5 bases at J; junction bases unmatched: 9. The CDR3 length is 16 residues. In DNA, the CDR3 is TGTGCCAGTAGTATGATGAGACAGGGGTTTTATCAGCCCCAGCATTTT. It specifies CASSMMRQGFYQPQHF.

This clone was observed once. The chain is built from TRBV5-1 and TRBJ2-3, with TRBD1 matching 10 bases. The J segment lost 5 bases and the V segment lost 4 bases, leaving 7 bases of the junction unmatched. The CDR3 runs 15 residues. CDR1 is SGHRS and CDR2 is YFSETQ in the germline V gene. The CDR3 DNA follows: TGCGCCAGCAGCCCCGACAGGGGGCCCGAAGATACGCAGTATTTT. Its protein is CASSPDRGPEDTQYF.

This clone was recorded only once. The chain joins TRBV29-1 to TRBJ1-5; D may be TRBD1 (5 bases). With 4 bases removed from V and 3 bases from J, the gap between germline ends came to 7 bases. The CDR3 contains 12 residues. The germline V gene has CDR1 SQVTM and CDR2 ANQGSEA. The CDR3 coding sequence is TGCAGCGTTGCAGGGTACAATCAGCCCCAGCATTTT. Amino acid sequence: CSVAGYNQPQHF.